The rows below give T cell receptor beta chains drawn from one sample of a study of blood T cell repertoires in COVID-19. Produced via immunoSEQ multiplex PCR; TCRdb's table is partial and in-frame only. The data show about 170,000 clones, around 81% seen once. Sequencing was performed on peripheral blood. These receptors were collected from a human donor with acute or convalescent COVID-19. The donor label of this sample is uncertain. Each CDR3 is given with its conserved first and last residue. Each record gives: clone size, D gene, V gene, J gene, CDR3 DNA, CDR3 protein. The D gene is left open where the match is weak. Only some rows state a clone size, as once, few, many or a class for expanded clones.

clone_size: -; d_call: -; v_call: TRBV7-2; j_call: TRBJ2-1; cdr3_nt: TGTGCCAGCAGCTTAGAACGAGTCTACAATGAGCAGTTCTTC; cdr3_aa: CASSLERVYNEQFF
clone_size: -; d_call: TRBD1; v_call: TRBV2; j_call: TRBJ1-2; cdr3_nt: TGTGCCAGCAGTGCCGGGACAGGGGATGGCTACACCTTC; cdr3_aa: CASSAGTGDGYTF
clone_size: -; d_call: TRBD2; v_call: TRBV5-1; j_call: TRBJ2-5; cdr3_nt: TGCGCCAGCAGCAGACTAGCGGGAGCAAGTAGGGAGACCCAGTACTTC; cdr3_aa: CASSRLAGASRETQYF
clone_size: -; d_call: TRBD1; v_call: TRBV11-2; j_call: TRBJ2-7; cdr3_nt: TGTGCCAGCAACGACCCGGGACAGAATTATTACGAGCAGTACTTC; cdr3_aa: CASNDPGQNYYEQYF
clone_size: once; d_call: TRBD1; v_call: TRBV5-1; j_call: TRBJ1-4; cdr3_nt: TGCGCCAGCAGCCCTGCCGGGACAGGGAGTGAAAAACTGTTTTTT; cdr3_aa: CASSPAGTGSEKLFF
clone_size: -; d_call: TRBD1; v_call: TRBV6-2/TRBV6-3; j_call: TRBJ2-5; cdr3_nt: TGTGCCAGCAGTTACTCCCGGACAGGGACAGAGACCCAGTACTTC; cdr3_aa: CASSYSRTGTETQYF
clone_size: -; d_call: TRBD1; v_call: TRBV15; j_call: TRBJ1-5; cdr3_nt: TGTGCCACCAGCAGAGGAATACAGGGGGCGGGCAGCAATCAGCCCCAGCATTTT; cdr3_aa: CATSRGIQGAGSNQPQHF
clone_size: once; d_call: -; v_call: TRBV23-1; j_call: TRBJ2-7; cdr3_nt: TGCGCCAGCAGTCAAACCGGTAGCGGCTCCTACGAGCAGTACTTC; cdr3_aa: CASSQTGSGSYEQYF
clone_size: -; d_call: -; v_call: TRBV21-1; j_call: TRBJ1-1; cdr3_nt: TGTGCCAGCAGCAGCCCGGGACAGGGCAACACTGAAGCTTTCTTT; cdr3_aa: CASSSPGQGNTEAFF
clone_size: -; d_call: TRBD2; v_call: TRBV6-5; j_call: TRBJ2-7; cdr3_nt: TGTGCCAGCAGTTACTCGCGACTAGCGGGAGCCTACGAGCAGTACTTC; cdr3_aa: CASSYSRLAGAYEQYF
clone_size: -; d_call: TRBD1; v_call: TRBV19; j_call: TRBJ1-3; cdr3_nt: TGTGCCAGTAGTAGGTCTCCGGGACAGTCCTTTGGAAACACCATATATTTT; cdr3_aa: CASSRSPGQSFGNTIYF
clone_size: -; d_call: -; v_call: TRBV5-1; j_call: TRBJ1-1; cdr3_nt: TGCGCCAGCAGACCAGGTATGAACACTGAAGCTTTCTTT; cdr3_aa: CASRPGMNTEAFF
clone_size: -; d_call: -; v_call: TRBV27; j_call: TRBJ1-1; cdr3_nt: TGTGCCAGCAGTTCTCCAGGGGCGCCGGGCACTGAAGCTTTCTTT; cdr3_aa: CASSSPGAPGTEAFF
clone_size: once; d_call: TRBD2; v_call: TRBV5-1; j_call: TRBJ2-7; cdr3_nt: TGCGCCAGCAGCCCCGGGACTAGCGGGCCCTACGAGCAGTACTTC; cdr3_aa: CASSPGTSGPYEQYF
clone_size: -; d_call: -; v_call: TRBV6-5; j_call: TRBJ1-5; cdr3_nt: TGTGCCAGCAGTTCCCGGGGAGGGGGGGGCAATCAGCCCCAGCATTTT; cdr3_aa: CASSSRGGGGNQPQHF
clone_size: -; d_call: -; v_call: TRBV7-3; j_call: TRBJ1-1; cdr3_nt: TGTGCCAGCAGCTACGGAGGAAACACTGAAGCTTTCTTT; cdr3_aa: CASSYGGNTEAFF
clone_size: -; d_call: -; v_call: TRBV11-2; j_call: TRBJ1-4; cdr3_nt: TGTGCCAGCAGCTTAGCCCCGGGGGGGGCAGGCGGTGTAGGTGAAAAACTGTTTTTT; cdr3_aa: CASSLAPGGAGGVGEKLFF
clone_size: -; d_call: TRBD1; v_call: TRBV19; j_call: TRBJ1-2; cdr3_nt: TGTGCCAGTAGTAAGCCGGGACAGGGTAACTATGGCTACACCTTC; cdr3_aa: CASSKPGQGNYGYTF
clone_size: -; d_call: -; v_call: TRBV2; j_call: TRBJ1-2; cdr3_nt: TGTGCCAGCAGTGGCAGGGGCTATGGCTACACCTTC; cdr3_aa: CASSGRGYGYTF
clone_size: -; d_call: TRBD2; v_call: TRBV29-1; j_call: TRBJ2-1; cdr3_nt: TGCAGCGTTGAAGGAGTGACTAGCGGGATCGAGCAGTTCTTC; cdr3_aa: CSVEGVTSGIEQFF
clone_size: -; d_call: TRBD1; v_call: TRBV15; j_call: TRBJ2-3; cdr3_nt: TGTGCCACCAGCAGATACGGACAGGACACAGATACGCAGTATTTT; cdr3_aa: CATSRYGQDTDTQYF
clone_size: -; d_call: -; v_call: TRBV21-1; j_call: TRBJ2-2; cdr3_nt: TGTGCCAGCAGCTCCCCACCCCCAAGTTCGGTGCTGTTTTTT; cdr3_aa: CASSSPPPSSVLFF
clone_size: -; d_call: -; v_call: TRBV3-1/TRBV3-2; j_call: TRBJ2-3; cdr3_nt: TGTGCCAGCAGCCAAGATCTGGAGAGCCATACGCAGTATTTT; cdr3_aa: CASSQDLESHTQYF
clone_size: -; d_call: -; v_call: TRBV7-2; j_call: TRBJ2-7; cdr3_nt: TGTGCCAGCAGCCGCCCAGGAAGCGAGCAGTACTTC; cdr3_aa: CASSRPGSEQYF
clone_size: -; d_call: -; v_call: TRBV15; j_call: TRBJ2-5; cdr3_nt: TGTGCCACCAGCTGGGAGGAGGGGGAGACCCAGTACTTC; cdr3_aa: CATSWEEGETQYF
clone_size: -; d_call: -; v_call: TRBV5-5; j_call: TRBJ1-2; cdr3_nt: TGTGCCAGCAGCTTGGAAGATGCCGGTGGCTACACCTTC; cdr3_aa: CASSLEDAGGYTF
clone_size: -; d_call: -; v_call: TRBV9; j_call: TRBJ2-2; cdr3_nt: TGTGCCAGCAGCGTAGATATCACCGGGGAGCTGTTTTTT; cdr3_aa: CASSVDITGELFF
clone_size: -; d_call: TRBD2; v_call: TRBV18; j_call: TRBJ2-3; cdr3_nt: TGTGCCAGCTCACCACCGGGAACTAGCGGGATGGATACGCAGTATTTT; cdr3_aa: CASSPPGTSGMDTQYF
clone_size: -; d_call: -; v_call: TRBV25-1; j_call: TRBJ2-7; cdr3_nt: TGTGCCAGCAGTGATCAGGGGACATACGAGCAGTACTTC; cdr3_aa: CASSDQGTYEQYF
clone_size: -; d_call: TRBD1; v_call: TRBV5-1; j_call: TRBJ1-3; cdr3_nt: TGCGCCAGCAGCTCCACAGGGGGCTCTGGAAACACCATATATTTT; cdr3_aa: CASSSTGGSGNTIYF
clone_size: -; d_call: TRBD1; v_call: TRBV11-2; j_call: TRBJ2-7; cdr3_nt: TGTGCCAGCAGCTTAGAGCCCTCGGGACAGATCTACGAGCAGTACTTC; cdr3_aa: CASSLEPSGQIYEQYF
clone_size: -; d_call: -; v_call: TRBV7-8; j_call: TRBJ2-1; cdr3_nt: TGTGCCAGCAGCTCTGGCTTTGAGCAGTTCTTC; cdr3_aa: CASSSGFEQFF
clone_size: once; d_call: -; v_call: TRBV7-2; j_call: TRBJ2-1; cdr3_nt: TGTGCCAGCAGCCCGGCGGGCCGGGGGACCTCTTACAATGAGCAGTTCTTC; cdr3_aa: CASSPAGRGTSYNEQFF
clone_size: once; d_call: TRBD2; v_call: TRBV9; j_call: TRBJ2-5; cdr3_nt: TGTGCCAGCAGCGTAGGTAGCGGGAGGGCCACGTGGACCCAGTACTTC; cdr3_aa: CASSVGSGRATWTQYF
clone_size: -; d_call: -; v_call: TRBV5-1; j_call: TRBJ1-6; cdr3_nt: TGCGCCAGCAGGACAGGCGATAATTCACCCCTCCACTTT; cdr3_aa: CASRTGDNSPLHF
clone_size: -; d_call: TRBD2; v_call: TRBV18; j_call: TRBJ2-7; cdr3_nt: TGTGCCAGCTCACCGACTAGCGGGCTATTTGGCTACGAGCAGTACTTC; cdr3_aa: CASSPTSGLFGYEQYF
clone_size: -; d_call: -; v_call: TRBV5-1; j_call: TRBJ1-1; cdr3_nt: TGCGCCAGCAGCGGGGGCGCCTGGAACACTGAAGCTTTCTTT; cdr3_aa: CASSGGAWNTEAFF
clone_size: -; d_call: -; v_call: TRBV7-6; j_call: TRBJ2-3; cdr3_nt: TGTGCCAGCAGCTTAGGGGGGGGCAGGGCCACAGATACGCAGTATTTT; cdr3_aa: CASSLGGGRATDTQYF
clone_size: -; d_call: TRBD1; v_call: TRBV3-1/TRBV3-2; j_call: TRBJ1-1; cdr3_nt: TGTGCCAGCAGCCAAGTGCCAGGGGGAGGCACTGAAGCTTTCTTT; cdr3_aa: CASSQVPGGGTEAFF
clone_size: -; d_call: TRBD2; v_call: TRBV18; j_call: TRBJ2-3; cdr3_nt: TGTGCCAGCTCCTTCGGGGGGTCAGATACGCAGTATTTT; cdr3_aa: CASSFGGSDTQYF
clone_size: -; d_call: TRBD1; v_call: TRBV10-2; j_call: TRBJ1-5; cdr3_nt: TGCGCCAGCAGTGGGACAGGGCACGCTCAGCCCCAGCATTTT; cdr3_aa: CASSGTGHAQPQHF